The clone carrying this T cell receptor beta chain was recorded only once. The data belong to a study of hypomethylating agent response in myelodysplastic syndrome. Survey resolution used two replicates of around 200 ng, totaling approximately 400 ng DNA. In the study's own analysis: Approximately 1.7% of 150,000 to 200,000 clonotypes matched previously reported viral-epitope-specific VDJdb entries. TCRdb keeps only in-frame clones here, not all; method: immunoSEQ multiplex PCR. The DNA was the basis for D and trimming; V, J and clone size are from that table. The table records a few thousand clones, approximately 86% of them present only once. CDR3 length: 16 amino acids. V lost 1 base, J lost 6 bases, and 16 bases lay in between. Germline V gives CDR1 SGHRS, CDR2 YFSETQ.

Sequences were derived from bone marrow, sampled before or after starting hypomethylating agent treatment for myelodysplastic syndrome (not recorded which). The chain has TRBV5-1 and TRBJ2-2, with D uncertain. This sequence was found in a human donor with myelodysplastic syndrome. The CDR3 DNA reads as TGCGCCAGCAGCTTGCAGGCTGGAGTTCTAGCCGGGGAGCTGTTTTTT. Residues: CASSLQAGVLAGELFF.